This T cell receptor (beta chain) was recovered during a study of blood T cells in healthy people across ages. PCR was performed a second time for about 6 to 12 cycles using a sample-barcoded 5' primer and a J-beta primer mix. TCRdb ran MiXCR on the 5' RACE reads and lists one entry per CDR3 protein. The table includes hundreds of thousands of distinct CDR3 sequences, roughly three fifths detected once. Germline CDR1 reads SQVTM; CDR2 reads ANQGSEA. J gave up 2 bases and V 6 bases, and 8 bases lay outside the gene matches. The CDR3 sequence is 14 residues long. Sequences were obtained from blood. The V and J genes are TRBV29-1 and TRBJ2-3; 7 bases are a match to TRBD1. This receptor was obtained from a man aged 40-50 years in good health. CDR3 DNA sequence: TGCAGCGTACAAAAGACAGGGACCACAGATACGCAGTATTTT. Translated: CSVQKTGTTDTQYF.